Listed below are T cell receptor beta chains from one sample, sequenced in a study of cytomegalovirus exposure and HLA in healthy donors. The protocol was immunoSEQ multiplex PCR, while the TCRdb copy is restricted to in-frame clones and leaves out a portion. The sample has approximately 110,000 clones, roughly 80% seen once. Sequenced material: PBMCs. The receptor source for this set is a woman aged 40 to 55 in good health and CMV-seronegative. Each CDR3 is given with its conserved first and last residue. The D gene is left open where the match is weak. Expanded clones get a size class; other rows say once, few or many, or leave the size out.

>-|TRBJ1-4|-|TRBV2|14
CASSRQATNEKLFF
TGTGCCAGCAGTAGGCAGGCAACTAATGAAAAACTGTTTTTT
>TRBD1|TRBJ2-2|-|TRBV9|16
CASSAQGAVNTGELFF
TGTGCCAGCAGCGCACAGGGGGCCGTGAACACCGGGGAGCTGTTTTTT
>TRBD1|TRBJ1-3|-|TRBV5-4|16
CASSLGSTGAGNTIYF
TGTGCCAGCAGCTTAGGGAGTACAGGGGCTGGAAACACCATATATTTT
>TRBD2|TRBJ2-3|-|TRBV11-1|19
CASSLAPTSGGAFVDTQYF
TGTGCCAGCAGCTTAGCCCCCACTAGCGGGGGGGCATTTGTCGATACGCAGTATTTT
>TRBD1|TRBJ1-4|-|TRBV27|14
CASGRQGANEKLFF
TGTGCCAGCGGCCGACAGGGTGCTAATGAAAAACTGTTTTTT
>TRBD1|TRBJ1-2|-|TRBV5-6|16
CASSWGTGSPSYGYTF
TGTGCCAGCAGCTGGGGGACAGGCTCACCCTCCTATGGCTACACCTTC
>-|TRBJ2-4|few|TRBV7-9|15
CASSLGTMAKNIQYF
TGTGCCAGCAGCTTAGGAACTATGGCCAAAAACATTCAGTACTTC
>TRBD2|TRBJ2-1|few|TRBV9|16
CASSVVTGGRYNEQFF
TGTGCCAGCAGCGTAGTAACGGGGGGACGCTACAATGAGCAGTTCTTC
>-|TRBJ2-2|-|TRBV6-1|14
CASRMAPNTGELFF
TGTGCCAGCCGCATGGCCCCGAACACCGGGGAGCTGTTTTTT
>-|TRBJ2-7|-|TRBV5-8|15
CASSLAAGIAYEQYF
TGTGCCAGCAGCTTGGCGGCAGGAATCGCCTACGAGCAGTACTTC
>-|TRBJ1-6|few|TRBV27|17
CASSLWGQSGTKSPLHF
TGTGCCAGCAGTTTATGGGGACAAAGTGGGACTAAGTCACCCCTCCACTTT
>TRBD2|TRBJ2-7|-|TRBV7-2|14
CASNETSVSYEQYF
TGTGCCAGCAATGAGACTAGCGTATCCTACGAGCAGTACTTC
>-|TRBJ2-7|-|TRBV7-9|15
CASSPTGSLPYEQYF
TGTGCCAGCAGCCCTACCGGGAGCCTTCCCTACGAGCAGTACTTC
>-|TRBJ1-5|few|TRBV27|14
CASRGSHSNQPQHF
TGTGCCAGCAGGGGCAGCCATAGCAATCAGCCCCAGCATTTT
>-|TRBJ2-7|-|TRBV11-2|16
CASSLDSGVRSYEQYF
TGTGCCAGCAGCTTAGACTCGGGGGTACGCTCCTACGAGCAGTACTTC
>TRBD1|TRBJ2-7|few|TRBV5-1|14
CASSFGDSGYEQYF
TGCGCCAGCAGCTTCGGGGACAGCGGCTACGAGCAGTACTTC
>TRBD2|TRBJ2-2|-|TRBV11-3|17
CASSLVVSPSGIGELFF
TGTGCCAGCAGCTTAGTGGTGTCCCCGAGCGGGATCGGGGAGCTGTTTTTT
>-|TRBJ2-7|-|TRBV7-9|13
CASSPPGVSEQYF
TGTGCCAGCAGCCCTCCCGGTGTCTCCGAGCAGTACTTC
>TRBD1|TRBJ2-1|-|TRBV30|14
CAWSAGQVPNEQFF
TGTGCCTGGAGTGCGGGACAGGTACCCAATGAGCAGTTCTTC
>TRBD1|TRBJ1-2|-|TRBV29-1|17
CSVEGGTGGPGDYGYTF
TGCAGCGTTGAAGGGGGGACAGGGGGGCCGGGGGACTATGGCTACACCTTC
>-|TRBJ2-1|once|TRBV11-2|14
CASSHLLEYNEQFF
TGTGCCAGCAGCCACCTACTAGAATACAATGAGCAGTTCTTC
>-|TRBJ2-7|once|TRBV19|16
CASSQGMTRYLIGQYF
TGTGCCAGTAGCCAGGGGATGACCCGATACCTCATCGGGCAGTACTTC
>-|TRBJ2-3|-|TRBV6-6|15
CASGASGLVTDTQYF
TGTGCCAGCGGGGCTTCAGGGTTAGTCACAGATACGCAGTATTTT
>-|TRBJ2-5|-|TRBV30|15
CAWSGFSGSQETQYF
TGTGCCTGGAGTGGTTTTAGCGGAAGTCAAGAGACCCAGTACTTC
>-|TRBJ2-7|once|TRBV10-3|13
CAIAGATSYEQYF
TGTGCCATAGCAGGGGCCACCTCCTACGAGCAGTACTTC
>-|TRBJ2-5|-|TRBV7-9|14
CASSLVGREETQYF
TGTGCCAGCAGCTTAGTAGGCAGGGAAGAGACCCAGTACTTC
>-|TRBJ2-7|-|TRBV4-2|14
CASSQERASYEQYF
TGTGCCAGCAGCCAAGAGAGGGCATCCTACGAGCAGTACTTC
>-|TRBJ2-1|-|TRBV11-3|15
CASSLGQGNYNEQFF
TGTGCCAGCAGCTTAGGGCAGGGGAACTACAATGAGCAGTTCTTC
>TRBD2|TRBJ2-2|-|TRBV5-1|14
CASSPGLASGELFF
TGCGCCAGCAGCCCCGGACTAGCGAGCGGGGAGCTGTTTTTT
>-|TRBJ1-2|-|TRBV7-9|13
CASSPQGNYGYTF
TGTGCCAGCAGCCCACAGGGTAACTATGGCTACACCTTC
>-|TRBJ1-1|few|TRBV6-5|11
CASSPGFEAFF
TGTGCCAGCAGCCCGGGTTTTGAAGCTTTCTTT
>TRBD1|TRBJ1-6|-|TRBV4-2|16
CASSQGFGTGGSPLHF
TGTGCCAGCAGCCAGGGGTTCGGGACAGGGGGTTCACCCCTCCACTTT
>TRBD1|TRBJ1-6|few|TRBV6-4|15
CASSDGTGGDSPLHF
TGTGCCAGCAGTGATGGGACAGGGGGAGATTCACCCCTCCACTTT
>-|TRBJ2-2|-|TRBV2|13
CASSGEDTGELFF
TGTGCCAGCAGTGGTGAGGACACCGGGGAGCTGTTTTTT
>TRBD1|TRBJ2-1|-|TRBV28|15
CASSPTGGARNEQFF
TGTGCCAGCAGTCCCACAGGGGGCGCGCGGAATGAGCAGTTCTTC
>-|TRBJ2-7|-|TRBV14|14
CASRSIYGGHEQYF
TGTGCCAGCAGGTCGATCTACGGGGGTCACGAGCAGTACTTC
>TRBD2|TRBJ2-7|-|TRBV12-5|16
CASGLVLSGGAYEQYF
TGTGCTAGTGGTTTGGTACTAAGCGGGGGGGCCTACGAGCAGTACTTC
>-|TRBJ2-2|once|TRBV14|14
CASSQGVRAGELFF
TGTGCCAGCAGCCAAGGGGTCCGGGCCGGGGAGCTGTTTTTT
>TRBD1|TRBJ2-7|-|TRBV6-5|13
CASSRDRAYEQYF
TGTGCCAGCAGTAGGGACAGGGCCTACGAGCAGTACTTC
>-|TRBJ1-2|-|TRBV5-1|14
CASSLGQEFYGYTF
TGCGCCAGCAGCTTGGGACAGGAGTTCTATGGCTACACCTTC
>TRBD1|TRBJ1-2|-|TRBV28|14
CASSPQGQGRGYTF
TGTGCCAGCAGTCCCCAAGGACAGGGACGTGGCTACACCTTC
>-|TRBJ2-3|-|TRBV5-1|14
CASTREFGTDTQYF
TGCGCCAGCACCCGGGAGTTTGGGACAGATACGCAGTATTTT
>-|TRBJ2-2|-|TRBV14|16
CASRKNPGGNTGELFF
TGTGCCAGCAGAAAAAACCCCGGGGGGAACACCGGGGAGCTGTTTTTT
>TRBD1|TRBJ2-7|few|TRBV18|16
CASSPTGTGGIREQYF
TGTGCCAGCTCACCGACCGGGACAGGGGGTATTAGGGAGCAGTACTTC
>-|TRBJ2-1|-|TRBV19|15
CASSPAGLVLREQFF
TGTGCCAGTAGTCCGGCGGGACTCGTGCTCAGGGAGCAGTTCTTC